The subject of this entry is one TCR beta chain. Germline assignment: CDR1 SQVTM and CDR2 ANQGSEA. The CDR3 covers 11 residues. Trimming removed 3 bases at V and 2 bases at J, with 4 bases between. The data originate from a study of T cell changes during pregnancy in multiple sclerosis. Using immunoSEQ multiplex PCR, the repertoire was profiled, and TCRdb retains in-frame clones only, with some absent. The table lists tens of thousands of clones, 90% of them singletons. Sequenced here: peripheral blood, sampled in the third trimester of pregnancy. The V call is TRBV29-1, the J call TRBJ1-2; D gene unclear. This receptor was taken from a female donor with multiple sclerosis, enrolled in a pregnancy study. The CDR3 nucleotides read TGCAGCGTTGACAGGAACTATGGCTACACCTTC. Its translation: CSVDRNYGYTF.